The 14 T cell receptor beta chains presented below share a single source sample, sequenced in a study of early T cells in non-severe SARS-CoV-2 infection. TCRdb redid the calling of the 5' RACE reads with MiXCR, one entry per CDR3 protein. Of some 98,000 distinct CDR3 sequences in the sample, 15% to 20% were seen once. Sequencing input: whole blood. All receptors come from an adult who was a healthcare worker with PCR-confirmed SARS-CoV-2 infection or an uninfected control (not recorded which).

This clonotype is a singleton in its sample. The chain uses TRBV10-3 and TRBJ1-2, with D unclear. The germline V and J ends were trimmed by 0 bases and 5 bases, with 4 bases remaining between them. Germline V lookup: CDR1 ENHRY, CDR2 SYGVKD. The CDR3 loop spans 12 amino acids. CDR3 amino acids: CAISESGYGYTF. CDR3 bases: TGTGCCATCAGTGAGTCGGGGTATGGCTACACCTTC.

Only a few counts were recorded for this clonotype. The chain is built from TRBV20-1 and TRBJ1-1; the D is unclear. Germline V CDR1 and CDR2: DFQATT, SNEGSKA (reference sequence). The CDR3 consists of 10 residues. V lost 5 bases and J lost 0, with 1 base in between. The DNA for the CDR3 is TGCAGTGCTCTGAACACTGAAGCTTTCTTT. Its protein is CSALNTEAFF.

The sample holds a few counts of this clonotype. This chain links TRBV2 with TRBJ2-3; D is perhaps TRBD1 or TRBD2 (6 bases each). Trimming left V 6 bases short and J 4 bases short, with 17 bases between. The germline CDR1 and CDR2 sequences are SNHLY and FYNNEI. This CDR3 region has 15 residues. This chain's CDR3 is CASSVGGGGADTQYF. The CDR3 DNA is TGTGCCAGCAGCGTCGGGGGCGGAGGGGCAGATACGCAGTATTTT.

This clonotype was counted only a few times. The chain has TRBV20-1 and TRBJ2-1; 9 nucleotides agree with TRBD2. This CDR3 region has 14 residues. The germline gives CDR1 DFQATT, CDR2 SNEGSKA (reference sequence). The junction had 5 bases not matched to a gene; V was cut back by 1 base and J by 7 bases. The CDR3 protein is CSARGGGAMNEQFF. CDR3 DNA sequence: TGCAGTGCTAGAGGCGGGGGGGCCATGAATGAGCAGTTCTTC.

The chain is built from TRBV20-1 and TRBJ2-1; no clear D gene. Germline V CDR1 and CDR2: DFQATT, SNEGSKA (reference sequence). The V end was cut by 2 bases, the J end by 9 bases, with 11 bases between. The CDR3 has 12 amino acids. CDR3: CSARRAAGEQFF. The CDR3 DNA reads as TGCAGTGCTAGAAGGGCCGCTGGTGAGCAGTTCTTC.

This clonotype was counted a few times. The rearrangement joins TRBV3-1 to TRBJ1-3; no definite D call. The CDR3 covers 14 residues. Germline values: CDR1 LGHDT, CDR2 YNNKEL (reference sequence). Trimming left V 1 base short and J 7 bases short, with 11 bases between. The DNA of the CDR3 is TGTGCCAGCAGCCAAGGCGACGGCTTGAACACCATATATTTT. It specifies CASSQGDGLNTIYF.

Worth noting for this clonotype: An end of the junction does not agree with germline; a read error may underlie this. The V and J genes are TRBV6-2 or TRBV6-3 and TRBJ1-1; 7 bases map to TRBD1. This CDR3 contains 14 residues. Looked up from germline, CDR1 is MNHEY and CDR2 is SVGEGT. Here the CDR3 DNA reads TGTGCCAGCAGTCGAACCCCTGGGACAGATGAAGTTTTCTTT. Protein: CASSRTPGTDEVFF.

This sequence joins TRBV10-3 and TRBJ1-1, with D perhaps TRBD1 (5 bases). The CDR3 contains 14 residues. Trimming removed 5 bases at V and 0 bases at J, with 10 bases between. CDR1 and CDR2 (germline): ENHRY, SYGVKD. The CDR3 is CAISNPGMNTEAFF. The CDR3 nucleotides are TGTGCCATCAGTAACCCAGGGATGAACACTGAAGCTTTCTTT.

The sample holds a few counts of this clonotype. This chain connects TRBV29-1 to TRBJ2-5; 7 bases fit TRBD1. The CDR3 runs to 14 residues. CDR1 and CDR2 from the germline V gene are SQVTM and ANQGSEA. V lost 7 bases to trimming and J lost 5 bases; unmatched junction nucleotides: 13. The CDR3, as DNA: TGCAGCGCCCGGGACAGCCTACCTCTGGAGACCCAGTACTTC. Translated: CSARDSLPLETQYF.

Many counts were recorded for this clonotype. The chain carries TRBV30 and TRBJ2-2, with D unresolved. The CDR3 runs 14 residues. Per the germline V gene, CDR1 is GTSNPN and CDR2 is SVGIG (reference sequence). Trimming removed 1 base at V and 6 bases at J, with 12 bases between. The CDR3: CAWSAMSEAGELFF. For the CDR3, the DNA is TGTGCCTGGAGTGCTATGAGTGAAGCCGGGGAGCTGTTTTTT.

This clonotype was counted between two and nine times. The CDR3: CASSAQGAPFDGYTF. CDR3 coding DNA: TGTGCCAGCAGTGCACAGGGGGCACCCTTTGATGGCTACACCTTC. The J gene is TRBJ1-2, the V gene TRBV12-3 or TRBV12-4; 9 nucleotides match TRBD1. The V gene end was trimmed by 5 bases and the J gene end by 6 bases; junction bases not matched to a gene: 10. The CDR3 totals 15 residues.

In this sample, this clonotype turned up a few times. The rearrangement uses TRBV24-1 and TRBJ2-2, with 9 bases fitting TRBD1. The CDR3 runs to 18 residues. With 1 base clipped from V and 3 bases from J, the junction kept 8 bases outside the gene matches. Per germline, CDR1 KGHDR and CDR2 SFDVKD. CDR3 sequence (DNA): TGTGCCACCAGTGATTTTTTCTCGGACAGGGGATACACCGGGGAGCTGTTTTTT. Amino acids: CATSDFFSDRGYTGELFF.

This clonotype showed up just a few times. The CDR3 DNA follows: TGTGCCAGCAGTGAAGCGAGGGCGGAGGGTGCTCAGCCCCAGCATTTT. This codes for CASSEARAEGAQPQHF. The V call is TRBV6-1, the J call TRBJ1-5; D remains ambiguous. The CDR3 runs to 16 residues. Trimming stripped 0 bases from V and 6 bases from J, with 15 bases between. Germline CDR1 MNHNS, CDR2 SASEGT.

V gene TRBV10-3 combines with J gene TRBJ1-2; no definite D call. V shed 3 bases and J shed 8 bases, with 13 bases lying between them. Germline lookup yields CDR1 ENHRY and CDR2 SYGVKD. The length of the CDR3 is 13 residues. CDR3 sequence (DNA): TGTGCCATCAGTGATAGAAATGATGGAGGCTACACCTTC. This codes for CAISDRNDGGYTF.